A selection of T cell receptor beta chains follows, all from one sample in a study of blood T cell repertoires in COVID-19. Repertoires were generated with immunoSEQ multiplex PCR, while TCRdb's copy carries only in-frame clones and drops some. The sample lists fewer than 150,000 clones, roughly 79% occurring once. Source material: peripheral blood. Receptors were obtained from a human donor in a cohort sampled during active COVID-19. CDR3s include the opening cysteine and the closing phenylalanine or tryptophan. Clone size is given for some rows only: seen once, a few or many times, or a class if the clone is expanded.

j_call clone_size v_call cdr3_length cdr3_aa
TRBJ2-2 few TRBV19 16 CASSILAGANTGELFF
TRBJ2-5 - TRBV20-1 15 CSASERDRDQETQYF
TRBJ2-1 few TRBV11-2 15 CASSLALAGVDEQFF
TRBJ2-5 - TRBV7-9 14 CASSLPGKEETQYF
TRBJ1-4 - TRBV10-3 13 CAIAPGKDEKLFF
TRBJ2-6 - TRBV27 14 CASSWTGGANVLTF
TRBJ1-1 - TRBV7-6 14 CASSPTGDRTEAFF
TRBJ2-3 - TRBV18 14 CASSRDRGADTQYF
TRBJ2-1 - TRBV7-6 16 CASNRNGLAAYNEQFF
TRBJ2-4 - TRBV12-3/TRBV12-4 13 CASSLAGGPIQYF
TRBJ2-7 - TRBV6-6 15 CASSPFGTGGYEQYF
TRBJ2-7 - TRBV11-2 17 CASSPGETGAFSYEQYF
TRBJ2-5 - TRBV7-2 15 CASSLDRGDQETQYF
TRBJ1-3 - TRBV3-1/TRBV3-2 17 CASSPTHRTVRGNTIYF
TRBJ2-7 - TRBV6-5 16 CASSSARDRTAYEQYF
TRBJ1-1 - TRBV9 15 CASSTGQGTNTEAFF
TRBJ2-7 once TRBV7-9 16 CASSSPGQGPSYEQYF
TRBJ1-2 - TRBV23-1 13 CASSPGLIYGYTF
TRBJ1-2 - TRBV19 14 CARQTRQSGYGYTF
TRBJ2-6 once TRBV4-2 16 CASSQPGSSGANVLTF
TRBJ1-2 - TRBV6-6 16 CASSQPGQDRYYGYTF
TRBJ1-5 - TRBV2 16 CASSGGGGVSNQPQHF
TRBJ1-1 - TRBV29-1 14 CSASAATMNTEAFF
TRBJ2-7 - TRBV18 14 CASSPLAGEGEQYF
TRBJ2-1 - TRBV5-1 17 CASSSGLRDRIYNEQFF
TRBJ1-2 - TRBV19 17 CASSIRTVAKGFYGYTF
TRBJ2-3 - TRBV30 14 CALTSALSTDTQYF
TRBJ2-2 - TRBV11-2 14 CASSLDRNTGELFF
TRBJ2-3 few TRBV4-2 14 CASSQDLSRDTQYF
TRBJ1-1 few TRBV19 15 CASSIGGWMNTEAFF
TRBJ2-3 few TRBV5-1 13 CASSPQGADTQYF
TRBJ1-1 - TRBV7-9 15 CASSLDGTQNTEAFF
TRBJ2-2 - TRBV5-4 16 CASSPRLATNTGELFF
TRBJ2-7 once TRBV4-1 16 CASSQEGLAGVYEQYF